This TCR beta chain was found in a study of cytomegalovirus exposure and HLA in healthy donors. Method: immunoSEQ multiplex PCR; TCRdb's copy keeps in-frame clones and lacks some. The data show hundreds of thousands of clones, 75% to 90% seen once. The material sequenced was PBMCs. The origin of this receptor is a woman aged 18-35 years in good health and CMV-seronegative.

The DNA of the CDR3 is TGTGCCAGCAGACAGGGCCTCACCTATGGCTACACCTTC. It encodes CASRQGLTYGYTF. The chain has TRBV28 and TRBJ1-2, with D possibly TRBD1 on 6 matching bases. CDR3 length equals 13 residues. Germline assignment: CDR1 MDHEN and CDR2 SYDVKM. V was shortened by 6 bases and J by 4 bases, with 12 bases between the two germline ends.